This paragraph covers one T cell receptor (beta chain) sequence. Its matching antigen is unknown. The germline gives CDR1 KGHSH, CDR2 LQKENI. V lost 2 bases, J lost 2 bases, and 12 bases lay in between. The CDR3 is 15 residues long. The data were taken from a study of T cell repertoires in cytomegalovirus infection. Study-level findings and limits: Predominance within the ex vivo response was attributable to HLA-C-restricted CMV-specific TCR beta clonotypes. The study identified carriers of CMV plus the relevant HLA from cumulative public TCR beta family frequency.

Via MiXCR, TCRdb re-called the reads, giving one row per CDR3 protein. The sample has around 350,000 distinct CDR3 sequences; about a sixth are singletons. This clonotype was obtained from a human donor in good health (CMV status not recorded). Some clones in this sample may be carry-over from other donors' samples. The chain recombines TRBV18 with TRBJ1-1; D is perhaps TRBD1 (6 bases). The specimen was PBMCs. CDR3 sequence (DNA): TGTGCCAGCTCACCATGGGAACAGGGTAACACTGAAGCTTTCTTT. Its protein is CASSPWEQGNTEAFF.